This TCR beta chain was retrieved from a study of human CD8 memory T cell subsets. TCR beta was sequenced from UMI-tagged 5' RACE libraries. TCRdb re-called the 5' RACE reads and catalogs CDR3 proteins one per entry, DNA excluded. The table lists about 7,000 distinct CDR3 sequences. CDR1 SQVTM and CDR2 ANQGSEA come from the germline V gene. The CDR3 extends over 12 amino acids. The V call is TRBV29-1, the J call TRBJ2-7; the TCRdb call, TRBD1, lacks DNA for checking. Sequenced: CD8+ stem-like memory T cells (TSCM and TCM) sorted from PBMCs. Subset here: stem-like memory CD8 T cells (TSTEM), CCR7+ PD-1- TIGIT-. The source of this sequence is a human donor in good health. The CDR3 protein is CSVEGTDYEQYF.